A single sample is the source of the 8 T cell receptor beta chains below, sequenced in a study of cytomegalovirus exposure and HLA in healthy donors. PCR involved 60 Vbeta and 13 Jbeta primers. The assay was immunoSEQ multiplex PCR, and TCRdb's table has in-frame clones only and misses some. The sample yields 130,000 to 150,000 clones, approximately 71% seen once. Sequenced material: PBMCs. The receptors derive from a woman in her fifties or sixties in good health and CMV-seronegative.

Here the CDR3 reads CASSLGQGGEQYF. The CDR3 coding sequence is TGCGCCAGCAGCTTGGGACAGGGCGGCGAGCAGTACTTC. The chain has TRBV5-1 and TRBJ2-7; 7 nucleotides agree with TRBD1. Looked up from germline, CDR1 is SGHRS and CDR2 is YFSETQ. This CDR3 contains 13 residues. V was clipped by 0 bases and J by 6 bases; unmatched bases: 3.

The V call is TRBV5-8, the J call TRBJ2-7; TRBD1 agrees at 9 bases. V was pared by 4 bases and J by 5 bases, with 10 bases of the junction left unmatched. CDR1 is SGHTS, CDR2 YDEGEE, per germline. CDR3 size: 15 residues. The CDR3 is CASSPGTGLPHEQYF. The DNA for the CDR3 is TGTGCCAGCAGCCCCGGGACAGGGTTACCCCACGAGCAGTACTTC.

V is TRBV9 and J is TRBJ2-5, with TRBD1 identical over 11 bases. V dropped 4 bases and J dropped 4; count of bases not matched to a gene: 6. Germline V gives CDR1 SGDLS, CDR2 YYNGEE. This CDR3 contains 15 residues. The CDR3 region is CASSLGTGGGETQYF. CDR3 DNA: TGTGCCAGCAGCCTAGGGACAGGGGGAGGAGAGACCCAGTACTTC.

The genes are TRBV19 and TRBJ2-1, with a tentative D call TRBD2 (6 bases). V dropped 6 bases and J dropped 9 bases, with 12 bases sitting between them. The CDR3 is 12 residues long. Germline values: CDR1 LNHDA, CDR2 SQIVND (reference sequence). The CDR3 reads CASRETGVEQFF. CDR3 DNA: TGTGCCAGTAGGGAGACGGGGGTTGAGCAGTTCTTC.

The rearrangement links TRBV7-3 to TRBJ2-5; 9 nucleotides line up with TRBD2. J was trimmed by 1 base and V by 5 bases; bases with no gene match: 5. The germline CDR1 and CDR2 sequences are SGHTA and FQGTGA. The CDR3 has 15 amino acids. The DNA of the CDR3 is TGTGCCAGCAGCCCGACTAGCGGCCCCCAAGAGACCCAGTACTTC. It codes for CASSPTSGPQETQYF.

V usage is TRBV1 and J usage is TRBJ1-2; TRBD1 is the table's D call, not checked against the DNA. TRBV1 is a recognized pseudogene. This CDR3 contains 15 residues. The chain's CDR3 is CTSSHGTTGGDGYTF. The CDR3 DNA follows: TGCACCAGCAGCCATGGGACGACAGGGGGCGATGGCTACACCTTC.

The chain joins TRBV7-2 to TRBJ1-4; the match to TRBD1 covers 7 bases. The germline V gene has CDR1 SGHTA and CDR2 FQGNSA. The CDR3 spans 16 residues. Trimming took 6 bases from V and 4 from J; bases not matched to a gene: 11. The CDR3 reads CASSTGTERYNEKLFF. For the CDR3, the DNA is TGTGCCAGCAGTACCGGGACAGAGAGATATAATGAAAAACTGTTTTTT.

This clone has more than one count but fewer than ten. The V and J genes are TRBV11-2 and TRBJ1-6; possibly TRBD1 for D (6 bases). The length of the CDR3 is 15 residues. Trimming pared 5 bases from V and 9 bases from J, leaving 17 bases between. Germline CDR1 is SGHAT and CDR2 is FQNNGV. DNA for the CDR3: TGTGCCAGCAGCCTGTTCTACAGGGAAGGTTCACCCCTCCACTTT. Translated: CASSLFYREGSPLHF.